Presented here are 20 T cell receptor beta chains from one specimen sequenced in a study of T cells in Graves' hyperthyroidism and ophthalmopathy. Researchers amplified the TCR beta CDR3 regions from RNA transcripts. The HTBI primer set was used in a first-round RT-PCR of the TCR CDR3. TCRdb itself ran the multiplex PCR reads through MiXCR, one entry per CDR3 protein. The table has 340,000 or so distinct CDR3 sequences, roughly 21% seen once. Sequences were obtained from blood. The receptors were sampled from a woman between 45 and 65 years old with Graves' hyperthyroidism.

The V gene is TRBV18, the J gene TRBJ1-3; D is ambiguous. Germline CDR1 KGHSH, CDR2 LQKENI. Trimming removed 3 bases from V and 2 bases from J, with 11 bases in between. CDR3 length equals 15 residues. As DNA, the CDR3 is TGTGCCAGCTCACCGAATAAGGGAACTGGAAACACCATATATTTT. Translation: CASSPNKGTGNTIYF.

The chain recombines TRBV6-1 with TRBJ1-1, with TRBD1 as a possible D gene (5 bases). The germline CDR1 and CDR2 sequences are MNHNS and SASEGT. The length of the CDR3 is 14 residues. Trimming left V 6 bases short and J 4 bases short, with 15 bases between. CDR3 bases: TGTGCCAGCAGGGCAGGGATAGGGAGCACTGAAGCTTTCTTT. This encodes CASRAGIGSTEAFF.

This clonotype has a count of ten or more. The chain couples TRBV5-1 to TRBJ2-7, with 11 bases that match TRBD2. Germline CDR1 SGHRS, CDR2 YFSETQ. Trimming cost V 0 bases and J 9 bases; bases outside gene matches: 14. The CDR3 contains 17 residues. Here the CDR3 reads CASSLAIAGGPPTGQYF. The CDR3 coding sequence is TGCGCCAGCAGCTTGGCAATAGCGGGAGGGCCGCCGACTGGGCAGTACTTC.

The CDR3 here is CASSPLDGGAEAFF. CDR3 nucleotide sequence: TGTGCCAGCTCACCCCTGGATGGGGGAGCTGAAGCTTTCTTT. The chain couples TRBV18 to TRBJ1-1; D may be TRBD1 (5 bases). The germline V gene has CDR1 KGHSH and CDR2 LQKENI. The ends were cut back, 3 bases at V and 6 bases at J, with 14 bases in the middle. CDR3 size: 14 residues.

This clonotype was detected many times. The chain is built from TRBV2 and TRBJ1-5; 9 bases align to TRBD1. This CDR3 is 14 amino acids long. The germline CDR1 and CDR2 sequences are SNHLY and FYNNEI. V shed 6 bases and J 11 bases; nucleotides not matched to a gene: 11. CDR3 in amino acids: CASSSLGQGEAQHF. The CDR3 bases are TGTGCCAGCAGCTCCTTGGGACAGGGAGAAGCCCAGCATTTT.

This clonotype was observed a few times. This chain connects TRBV5-5 to TRBJ1-2, with 12 nucleotides matching TRBD1. Germline V gives CDR1 SGHKS, CDR2 YYEKEE (reference sequence). V lost 5 bases and J lost 0; bases outside the gene matches: 11. The CDR3 has 18 amino acids. The CDR3 loop is CASSPRGQGAITNYGYTF. Written as DNA, the CDR3 is TGTGCCAGCAGTCCCCGGGGACAGGGGGCGATCACTAACTATGGCTACACCTTC.

In its sample, this clonotype was seen many times. The V call is TRBV29-1, the J call TRBJ1-6, with D tentatively TRBD1 (5 bases). This CDR3 has 13 amino acids. Germline values: CDR1 SQVTM, CDR2 ANQGSEA. V lost 7 bases and J 7 bases, leaving 14 bases between the germline ends. CDR3 region: CSALQGSNSPLHF. CDR3 DNA: TGCAGCGCTTTGCAGGGCAGCAATTCACCCCTCCACTTT.

In this sample, this clonotype turned up a few times. J is TRBJ2-6 and V is TRBV28; TRBD1 aligns across 9 bases. Germline values: CDR1 MDHEN, CDR2 SYDVKM. J gave up 3 bases and V 4 bases, and 7 bases lay outside the gene matches. The length of the CDR3 is 17 residues. CDR3 DNA: TGTGCCAGCAGTTCTCCACAGGGGGCGGGTGGGGCCAACGTCCTGACTTTC. Amino acid sequence: CASSSPQGAGGANVLTF.

The chain links TRBV5-1 to TRBJ1-1, with a possible D match to TRBD1 (6 bases). V dropped 4 bases and J dropped 8 bases, with 15 bases sitting between them. Germline V gene sequence: CDR1 SGHRS, CDR2 YFSETQ. This CDR3 is built from 13 residues. CDR3 nucleotide sequence: TGCGCCAGCAGCCTAACAGGGCCCCCCGAAGCTTTCTTT. It yields the protein CASSLTGPPEAFF.

V gene TRBV9 combines with J gene TRBJ1-6; 9 positions match TRBD1. Germline trimming cut 4 bases from V and 7 bases from J; bases unmatched to any gene: 12. CDR3 length: 17 residues. Germline loops: CDR1 SGDLS, CDR2 YYNGEE. In DNA form, the CDR3 reads TGTGCCAGCAGCTCAGGCCCACAGGGGGCGGTAAATTCACCCCTCCACTTT. Translation: CASSSGPQGAVNSPLHF.

The rearrangement joins TRBV4-1 to TRBJ2-7, with 13 bases identical to TRBD2. Germline V lookup: CDR1 MGHRA, CDR2 YSYEKL. V trimming: 2 bases; J trimming: 4 bases; junction bases outside the gene matches: 5. CDR3 length: 16 amino acids. The CDR3 region has the DNA TGCGCCAGCAGCCAATTCGGACTAGCGGGAGTGTACGAGCAGTACTTC. Its protein product is CASSQFGLAGVYEQYF.

This sequence joins TRBV5-4 and TRBJ2-2, with a weak D call TRBD2 (6 bases). Germline values: CDR1 SGHNT, CDR2 YYREEE (reference sequence). V was trimmed by 4 bases and J by 4 bases, leaving 20 bases between them. The CDR3 loop spans 17 amino acids. CDR3 sequence reads: CASSQGPGRGVTGELFF. CDR3 nucleotides: TGTGCCAGCAGCCAAGGCCCCGGGAGAGGGGTCACCGGGGAGCTGTTTTTT.

With respect to this clonotype: A much larger clone is a single base away; this may be a read error. J is TRBJ1-1 and V is TRBV2; 7 bases agree with TRBD1. Trimming cost V 3 bases and J 3 bases; bases outside gene matches: 1. The CDR3 is made up of 13 amino acids. The germline V gene has CDR1 SNHLY and CDR2 FYNNEI. CDR3 sequence: CASSDRGDTEAFF. CDR3 nucleotide sequence: TGTGCCAGCAGTGACAGGGGGGACACTGAAGCTTTCTTT.

This clonotype came up a few times. The chain recombines TRBV5-1 with TRBJ2-7; TRBD2 agrees at 12 bases. Germline V gene data show CDR1 as SGHRS and CDR2 as YFSETQ. Germline trimming cut 5 bases from V and 3 bases from J; bases unmatched to any gene: 6. There are 15 residues in the CDR3. Written as DNA, the CDR3 is TGCGCCAGCAGACCTAGCGGGAGGGCCGACTACGAGCAGTACTTC. Residues: CASRPSGRADYEQYF.

The chain carries TRBV27 and TRBJ1-2; no clear D gene. The CDR3 loop spans 15 amino acids. Trimming stripped 5 bases from V and 7 bases from J, with 20 bases between. The germline V gene encodes CDR1 MNHEY and CDR2 SMNVEV (reference sequence). CDR3 DNA sequence: TGTGCCAGCAGTCCGTTTCGGGGTGGGTTGTTTGGCTACACCTTC. Encoded protein: CASSPFRGGLFGYTF.

The chain is built from TRBV27 and TRBJ2-7, with 7 nucleotides matching TRBD1. Trimming at V came to 6 bases and at J to 2 bases, leaving 7 bases not matched to a gene. Germline V lookup: CDR1 MNHEY, CDR2 SMNVEV (reference sequence). CDR3 length: 14 residues. CDR3 DNA: TGTGCCAGCAGCCTCCGGGACAGTGCCTACGAGCAGTACTTC. As protein: CASSLRDSAYEQYF.

This clonotype was seen many times. This chain connects TRBV12-3 or TRBV12-4 to TRBJ2-2, with D perhaps matching TRBD1 or TRBD2 (5 bases each). The V and J ends lost 5 bases and 4 bases respectively, with 11 bases between them. CDR3 length equals 14 residues. CDR3 bases: TGTGCCAGCAGTCCAGGGACGGCCACCGGGGAGCTGTTTTTT. Amino acids: CASSPGTATGELFF.

Many counts were recorded for this clonotype. This sequence joins TRBV12-3 or TRBV12-4 and TRBJ2-3; D uncertain. The V end lost 5 bases, the J end lost 0 bases, and 12 bases lay between the germline ends. The CDR3 totals 15 residues. The CDR3 is CASSPRAASTDTQYF. DNA for the CDR3: TGTGCCAGCAGTCCCCGGGCAGCTAGCACAGATACGCAGTATTTT.

This clonotype turned up a few times. V is TRBV19 and J is TRBJ1-1; no firm D call. The CDR3 is 11 residues long. V lost 8 bases and J lost 7, with 11 bases in between. CDR1 is LNHDA, CDR2 SQIVND, per germline (reference sequence). The CDR3 bases are TGTGCCAGTGCCACGGGATTTGAAGCTTTCTTT. Amino acids: CASATGFEAFF.

This clonotype showed up many times. The rearrangement links TRBV6-1 to TRBJ2-2; the D is unclear. Germline CDR1 is MNHNS and CDR2 is SASEGT. Trimming cost V 2 bases and J 8 bases, with 6 bases left between them. The CDR3 contains 12 residues. CDR3 in DNA: TGTGCCAGCAGTGAACCGATAGGGGAGCTGTTTTTT. This translates into CASSEPIGELFF.